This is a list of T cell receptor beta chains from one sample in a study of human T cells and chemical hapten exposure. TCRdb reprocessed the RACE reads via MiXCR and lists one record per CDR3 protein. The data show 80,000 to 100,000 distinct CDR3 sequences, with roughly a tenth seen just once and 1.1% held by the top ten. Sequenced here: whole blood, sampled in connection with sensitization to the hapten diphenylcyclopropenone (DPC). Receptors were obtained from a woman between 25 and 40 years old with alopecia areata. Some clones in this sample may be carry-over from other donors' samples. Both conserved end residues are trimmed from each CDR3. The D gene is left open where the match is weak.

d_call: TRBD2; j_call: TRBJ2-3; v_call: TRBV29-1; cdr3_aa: SAKLPGLAGITASTDTQY
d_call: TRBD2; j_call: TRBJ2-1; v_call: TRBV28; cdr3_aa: ASSAGTSDYNEQF
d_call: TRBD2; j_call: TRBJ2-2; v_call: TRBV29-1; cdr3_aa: SVGKTSGIGTGELF
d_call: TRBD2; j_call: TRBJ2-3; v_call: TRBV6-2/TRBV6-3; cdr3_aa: ASSSTSGRDTQY
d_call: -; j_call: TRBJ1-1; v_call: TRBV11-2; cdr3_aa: ASSLVGRREAF
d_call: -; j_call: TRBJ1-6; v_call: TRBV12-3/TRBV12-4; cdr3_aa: ASSRTGQWNSPLH
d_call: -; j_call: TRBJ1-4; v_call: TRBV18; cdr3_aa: ASSSPGSTNEKLF
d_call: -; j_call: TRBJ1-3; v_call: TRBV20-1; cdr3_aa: SARDSEVTLSGNTIY
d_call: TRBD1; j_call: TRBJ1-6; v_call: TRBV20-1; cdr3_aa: SAEPGQGQNSPLH
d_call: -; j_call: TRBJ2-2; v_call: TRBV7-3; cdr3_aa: ASSLMAGELF
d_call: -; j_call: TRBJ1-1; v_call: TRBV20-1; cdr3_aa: SARTATMNTEAF
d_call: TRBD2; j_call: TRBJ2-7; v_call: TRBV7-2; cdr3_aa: ASSIRTSGRGEQY
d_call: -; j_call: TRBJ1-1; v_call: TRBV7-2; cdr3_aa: ASSLAGIGMNTEAF
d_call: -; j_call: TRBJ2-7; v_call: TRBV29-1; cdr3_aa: SASTISYEQY
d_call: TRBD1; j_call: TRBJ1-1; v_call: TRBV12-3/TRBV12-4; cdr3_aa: ASRGQGGTEAF
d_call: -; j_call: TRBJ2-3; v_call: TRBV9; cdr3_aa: ASSVGSTDTQY
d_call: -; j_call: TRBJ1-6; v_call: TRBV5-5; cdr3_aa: ASSFGDINSPLH
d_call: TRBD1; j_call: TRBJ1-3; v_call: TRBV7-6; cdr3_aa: ASSQGQTGNTIY
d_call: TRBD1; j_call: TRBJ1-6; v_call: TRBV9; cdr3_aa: ASSGDRNSPLH
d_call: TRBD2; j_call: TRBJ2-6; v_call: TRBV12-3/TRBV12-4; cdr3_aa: ASSFDLAGVSGANVLT
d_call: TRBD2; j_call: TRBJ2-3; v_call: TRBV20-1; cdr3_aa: SARAPQRGADTQY
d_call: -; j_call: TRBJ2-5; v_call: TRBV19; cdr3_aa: ASSWRDQETQY
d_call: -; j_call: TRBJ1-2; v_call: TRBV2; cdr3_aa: ASSEGTPNSNT
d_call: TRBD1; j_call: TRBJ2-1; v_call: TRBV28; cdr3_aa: ASSPGQLYNEQF
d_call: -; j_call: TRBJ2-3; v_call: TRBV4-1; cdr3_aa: ASSQDEHRKTASTDTQY
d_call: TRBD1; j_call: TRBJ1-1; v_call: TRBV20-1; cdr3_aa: SSRTGDTEAF
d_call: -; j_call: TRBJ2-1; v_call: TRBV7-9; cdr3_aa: ASSLRVGSSPEQF
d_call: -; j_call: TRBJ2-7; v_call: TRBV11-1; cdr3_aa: ASSPQGAGDTYYEQY
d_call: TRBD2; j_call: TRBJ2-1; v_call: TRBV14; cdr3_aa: ASSPRLAGGHEQF
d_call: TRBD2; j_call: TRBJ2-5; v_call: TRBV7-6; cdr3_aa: ASSSRTSGGETQY
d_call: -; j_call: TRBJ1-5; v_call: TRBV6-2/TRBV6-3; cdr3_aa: ASSQSGGYGNQPQH
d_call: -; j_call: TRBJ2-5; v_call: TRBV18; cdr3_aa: ASSPGLEMETQY
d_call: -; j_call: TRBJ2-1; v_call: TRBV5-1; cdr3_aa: ASSLGGPENEQF
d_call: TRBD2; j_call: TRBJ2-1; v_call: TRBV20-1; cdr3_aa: SARDRLAGYNEQF
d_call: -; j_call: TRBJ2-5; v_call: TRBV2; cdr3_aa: ASSQTPSGETQY
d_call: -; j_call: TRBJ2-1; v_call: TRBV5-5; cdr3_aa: ASSNTRGASSYNEQF